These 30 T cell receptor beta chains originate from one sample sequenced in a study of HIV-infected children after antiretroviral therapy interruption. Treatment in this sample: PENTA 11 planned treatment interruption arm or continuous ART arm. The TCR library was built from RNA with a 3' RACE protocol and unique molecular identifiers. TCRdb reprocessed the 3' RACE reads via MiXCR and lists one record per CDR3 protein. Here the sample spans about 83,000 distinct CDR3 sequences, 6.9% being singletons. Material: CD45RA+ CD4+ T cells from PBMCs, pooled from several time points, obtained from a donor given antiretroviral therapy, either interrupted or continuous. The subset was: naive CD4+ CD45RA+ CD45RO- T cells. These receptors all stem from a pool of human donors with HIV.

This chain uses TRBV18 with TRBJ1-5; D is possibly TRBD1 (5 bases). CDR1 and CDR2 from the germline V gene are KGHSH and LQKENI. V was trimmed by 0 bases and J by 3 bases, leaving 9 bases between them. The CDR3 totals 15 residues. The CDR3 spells CASSPPRQINQPQHF. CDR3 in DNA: TGTGCCAGCTCACCACCCCGACAGATCAATCAGCCCCAGCATTTT.

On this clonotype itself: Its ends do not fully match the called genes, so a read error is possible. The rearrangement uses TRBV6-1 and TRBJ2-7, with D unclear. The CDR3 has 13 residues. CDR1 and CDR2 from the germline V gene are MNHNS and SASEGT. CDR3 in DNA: TGTGCCAGCAGCACGGAGACTTCCTACGAGCAGTACTTT. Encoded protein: CASSTETSYEQYF.

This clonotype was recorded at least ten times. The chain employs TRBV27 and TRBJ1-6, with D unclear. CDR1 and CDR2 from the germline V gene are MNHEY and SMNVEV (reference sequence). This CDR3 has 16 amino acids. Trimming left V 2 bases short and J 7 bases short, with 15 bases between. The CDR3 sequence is CASSLVRDTKNSPLHF. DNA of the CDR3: TGTGCCAGCAGTTTAGTCAGAGACACCAAAAATTCACCCCTCCACTTT.

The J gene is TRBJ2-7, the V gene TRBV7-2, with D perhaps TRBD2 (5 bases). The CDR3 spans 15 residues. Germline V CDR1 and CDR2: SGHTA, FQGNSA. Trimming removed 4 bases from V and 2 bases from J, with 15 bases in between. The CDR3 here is CASSSLSGSAYEQYF. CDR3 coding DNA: TGTGCCAGCAGCTCCTTAAGCGGATCCGCCTACGAGCAGTACTTC.

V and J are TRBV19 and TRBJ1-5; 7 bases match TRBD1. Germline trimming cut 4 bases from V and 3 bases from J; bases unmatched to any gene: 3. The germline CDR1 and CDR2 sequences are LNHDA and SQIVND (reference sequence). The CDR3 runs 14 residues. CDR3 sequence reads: CASSTGTVNQPQHF. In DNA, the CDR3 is TGTGCCAGTAGTACTGGGACAGTCAATCAGCCCCAGCATTTT. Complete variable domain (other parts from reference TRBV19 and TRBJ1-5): DGGITQSPKYLFRKEGQNVTLSCEQNLNHDAMYWYRQDPGQGLRLIYYSQIVNDFQKGDIAEGYSVSREKKESFPLTVTSAQKNPTAFYLCASSTGTVNQPQHFGDGTRLSIL.

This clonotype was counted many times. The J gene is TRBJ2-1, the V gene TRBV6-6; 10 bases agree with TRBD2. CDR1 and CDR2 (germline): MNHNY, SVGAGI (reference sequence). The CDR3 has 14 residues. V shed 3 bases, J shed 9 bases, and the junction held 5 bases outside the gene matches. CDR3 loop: CASSYGTSVGEQFF. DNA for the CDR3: TGTGCCAGCAGTTATGGGACTAGCGTGGGTGAGCAGTTCTTC.

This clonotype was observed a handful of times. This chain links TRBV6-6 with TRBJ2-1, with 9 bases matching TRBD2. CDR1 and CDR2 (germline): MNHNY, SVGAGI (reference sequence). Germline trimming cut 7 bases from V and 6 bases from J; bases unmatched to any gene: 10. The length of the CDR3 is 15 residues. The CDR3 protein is CASTNLAGSFNEQFF. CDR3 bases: TGTGCCAGCACCAACCTAGCGGGGTCTTTCAATGAGCAGTTCTTC.

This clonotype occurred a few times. In nucleotides, the CDR3 is TGCGCCAGCAGCTCGGGCCTAGCGGGAGTGGAGGAGCAGTTCTTC. It encodes CASSSGLAGVEEQFF. The chain has TRBV5-1 and TRBJ2-1, with 10 bases lining up with TRBD2. The CDR3 extends over 15 amino acids. V was pared by 3 bases and J by 10 bases, with 10 bases of the junction left unmatched. Germline V lookup: CDR1 SGHRS, CDR2 YFSETQ.

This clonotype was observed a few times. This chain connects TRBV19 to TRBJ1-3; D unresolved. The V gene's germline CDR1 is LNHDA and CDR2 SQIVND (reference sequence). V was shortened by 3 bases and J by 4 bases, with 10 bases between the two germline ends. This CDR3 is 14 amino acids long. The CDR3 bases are TGTGCCAGTAGTATTCGCGGAATCGGAAACACCATATATTTT. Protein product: CASSIRGIGNTIYF.

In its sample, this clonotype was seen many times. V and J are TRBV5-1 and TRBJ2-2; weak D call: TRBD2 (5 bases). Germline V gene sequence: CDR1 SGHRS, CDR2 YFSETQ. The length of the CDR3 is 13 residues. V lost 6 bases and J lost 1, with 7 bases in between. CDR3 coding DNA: TGCGCCAGCAACCGGGGGAACACCGGGGAGCTGTTTTTT. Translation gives CASNRGNTGELFF.

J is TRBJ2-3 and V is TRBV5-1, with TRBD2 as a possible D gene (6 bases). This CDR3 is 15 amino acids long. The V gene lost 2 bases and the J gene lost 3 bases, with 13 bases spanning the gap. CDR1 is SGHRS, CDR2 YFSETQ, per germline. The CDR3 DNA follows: TGCGCCAGCAGCTTTTCTTGGGGAGGTACAGATACGCAGTATTTT. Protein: CASSFSWGGTDTQYF.

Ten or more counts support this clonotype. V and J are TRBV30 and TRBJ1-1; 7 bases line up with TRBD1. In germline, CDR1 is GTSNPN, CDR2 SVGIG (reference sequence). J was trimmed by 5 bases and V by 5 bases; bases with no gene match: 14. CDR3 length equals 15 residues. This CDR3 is CAWSVGAGGWTEAFF. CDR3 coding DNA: TGTGCCTGGTCGGTCGGGGCAGGGGGTTGGACTGAAGCTTTCTTT.

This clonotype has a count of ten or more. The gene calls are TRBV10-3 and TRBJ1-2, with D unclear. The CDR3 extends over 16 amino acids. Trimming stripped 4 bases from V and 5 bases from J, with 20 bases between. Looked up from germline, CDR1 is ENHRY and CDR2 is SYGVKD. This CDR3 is CAISGQVFDIRYGYTF. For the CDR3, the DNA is TGTGCCATCAGTGGACAAGTGTTTGACATTCGGTATGGCTACACCTTC.

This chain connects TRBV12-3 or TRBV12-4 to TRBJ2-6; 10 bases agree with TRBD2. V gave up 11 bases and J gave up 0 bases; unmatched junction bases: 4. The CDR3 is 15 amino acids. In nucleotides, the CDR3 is TGTGCCGGAAGCGGGGGGGGCTCTGGGGCCAACGTCCTGACTTTC. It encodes CAGSGGGSGANVLTF.

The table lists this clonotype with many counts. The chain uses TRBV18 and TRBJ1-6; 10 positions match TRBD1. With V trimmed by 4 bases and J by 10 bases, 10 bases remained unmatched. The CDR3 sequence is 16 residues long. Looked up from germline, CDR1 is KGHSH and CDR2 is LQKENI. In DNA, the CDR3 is TGTGCCAGCTCACAAGGGACAGGGGTAGGAGGATCACCCCTCCACTTT. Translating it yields CASSQGTGVGGSPLHF.

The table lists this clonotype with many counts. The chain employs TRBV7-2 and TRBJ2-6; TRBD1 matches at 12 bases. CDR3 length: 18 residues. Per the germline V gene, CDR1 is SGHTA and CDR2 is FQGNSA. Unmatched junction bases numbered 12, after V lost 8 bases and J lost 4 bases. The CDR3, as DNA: TGTGCCAGCCCCCTTGGGGGACAGGGGGCGGCCGGGGCCAACGTCCTGACTTTC. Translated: CASPLGGQGAAGANVLTF.

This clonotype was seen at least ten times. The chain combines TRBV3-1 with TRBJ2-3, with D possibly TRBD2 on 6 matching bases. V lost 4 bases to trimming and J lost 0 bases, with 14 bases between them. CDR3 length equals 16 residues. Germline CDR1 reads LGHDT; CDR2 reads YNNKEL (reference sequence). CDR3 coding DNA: TGTGCCAGCAGCCGACGAATAGCGGAGAGCACAGATACGCAGTATTTT. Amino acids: CASSRRIAESTDTQYF.

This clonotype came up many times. CDR3 amino acids: CASSNRAHTNTEAFF. The DNA for the CDR3 is TGTGCCAGCAGTAACAGGGCCCACACCAACACTGAAGCTTTCTTT. The chain carries TRBV12-3 or TRBV12-4 and TRBJ1-1; D may be TRBD1 (6 bases). This CDR3 comprises 15 residues. V was cut by 5 bases and J by 2 bases, with 15 bases left in between.

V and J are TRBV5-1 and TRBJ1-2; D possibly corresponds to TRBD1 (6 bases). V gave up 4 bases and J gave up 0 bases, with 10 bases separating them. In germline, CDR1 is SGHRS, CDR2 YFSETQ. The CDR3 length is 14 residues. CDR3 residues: CASSPDRANYGYTF. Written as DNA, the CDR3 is TGCGCCAGCAGCCCGGACAGAGCTAACTATGGCTACACCTTC.

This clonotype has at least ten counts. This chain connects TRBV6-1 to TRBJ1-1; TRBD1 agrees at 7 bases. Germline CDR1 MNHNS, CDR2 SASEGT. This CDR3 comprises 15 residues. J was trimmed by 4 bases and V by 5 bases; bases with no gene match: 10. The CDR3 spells CASSRGQVGATEAFF. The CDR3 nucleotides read TGTGCCAGCAGTCGTGGACAGGTCGGGGCCACTGAAGCTTTCTTT.

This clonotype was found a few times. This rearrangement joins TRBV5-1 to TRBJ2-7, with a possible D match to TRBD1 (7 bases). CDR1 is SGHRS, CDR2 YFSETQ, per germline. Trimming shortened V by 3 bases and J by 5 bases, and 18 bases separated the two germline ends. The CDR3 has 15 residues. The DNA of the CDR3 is TGCGCCAGCAGCTCCCGACAGGGCGGGGACGACGAGCAGTACTTC. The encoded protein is CASSSRQGGDDEQYF.

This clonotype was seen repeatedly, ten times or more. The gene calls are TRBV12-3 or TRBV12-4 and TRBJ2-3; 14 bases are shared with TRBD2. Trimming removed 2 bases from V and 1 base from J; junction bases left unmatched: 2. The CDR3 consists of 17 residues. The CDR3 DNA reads TGTGCCAGCAGTTTACGGGGACTAGCGGGGGGCACAGATACGCAGTATTTT. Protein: CASSLRGLAGGTDTQYF.

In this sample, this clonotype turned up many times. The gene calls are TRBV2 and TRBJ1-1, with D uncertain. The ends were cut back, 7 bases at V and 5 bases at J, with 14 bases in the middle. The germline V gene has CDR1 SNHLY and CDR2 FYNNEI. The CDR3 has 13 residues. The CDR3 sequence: CASTAGVGTEAFF. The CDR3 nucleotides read TGTGCCAGCACCGCTGGGGTAGGGACTGAAGCTTTCTTT. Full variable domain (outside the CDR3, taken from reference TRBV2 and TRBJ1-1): EPEVTQTPSHQVTQMGQEVILRCVPISNHLYFYWYRQILGQKVEFLVSFYNNEISEKSEIFDDQFSVERPDGSNFTLKIRSTKLEDSAMYFCASTAGVGTEAFFGQGTRLTVV.

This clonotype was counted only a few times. The CDR3 region is CASSPRGLAGGDTQYF. CDR3 in DNA: TGCGCCAGCAGCCCCCGTGGGCTAGCGGGGGGAGATACGCAGTATTTT. The chain carries TRBV5-1 and TRBJ2-3; 11 bases map to TRBD2. The trim removed 4 bases at V and 5 bases at J, leaving 9 bases unmatched. The germline CDR1 and CDR2 sequences are SGHRS and YFSETQ. CDR3 size: 16 residues.

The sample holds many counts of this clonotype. CDR3 amino acids: CASSVEGRNTGELFF. CDR3 in DNA: TGTGCCAGCAGCGTAGAGGGCAGGAACACCGGGGAGCTGTTTTTT. The chain joins TRBV9 to TRBJ2-2; D remains ambiguous. V lost 0 bases and J lost 1, with 7 bases in between. CDR1 is SGDLS, CDR2 YYNGEE, per germline. This CDR3 is built from 15 residues. Full variable domain (rest looked up from reference TRBV9 and TRBJ2-2): DSGVTQTPKHLITATGQRVTLRCSPRSGDLSVYWYQQSLDQGLQFLIQYYNGEERAKGNILERFSAQQFPDLHSELNLSSLELGDSALYFCASSVEGRNTGELFFGEGSRLTVL.

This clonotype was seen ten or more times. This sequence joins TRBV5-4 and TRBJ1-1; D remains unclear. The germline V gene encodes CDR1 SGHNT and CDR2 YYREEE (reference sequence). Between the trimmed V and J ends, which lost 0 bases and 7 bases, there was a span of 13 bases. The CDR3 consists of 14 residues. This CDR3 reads CASSLDSRAREAFF. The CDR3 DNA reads TGTGCCAGCAGCTTGGATTCACGGGCGCGTGAAGCTTTCTTT.

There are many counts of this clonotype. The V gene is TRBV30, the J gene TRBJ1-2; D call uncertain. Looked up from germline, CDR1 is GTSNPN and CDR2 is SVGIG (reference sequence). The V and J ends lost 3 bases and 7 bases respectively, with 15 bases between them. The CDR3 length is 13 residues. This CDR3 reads CAWRGKGKGGYTF. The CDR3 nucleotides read TGTGCCTGGAGAGGAAAAGGGAAAGGTGGCTACACCTTC.

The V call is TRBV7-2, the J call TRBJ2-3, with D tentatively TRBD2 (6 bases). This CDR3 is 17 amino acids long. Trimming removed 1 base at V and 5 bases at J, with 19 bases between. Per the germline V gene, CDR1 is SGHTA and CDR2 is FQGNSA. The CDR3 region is CASSLEGPGRGLDTQYF. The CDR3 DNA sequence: TGTGCCAGCAGCTTAGAAGGGCCGGGCCGGGGGTTAGATACGCAGTATTTT.

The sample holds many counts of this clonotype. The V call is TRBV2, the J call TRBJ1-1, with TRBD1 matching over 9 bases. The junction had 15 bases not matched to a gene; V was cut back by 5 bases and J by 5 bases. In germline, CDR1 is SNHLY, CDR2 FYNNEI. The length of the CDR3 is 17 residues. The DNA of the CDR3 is TGTGCCAGCAGTAGATCTAAGGGACAGGGCCTGGAGACTGAAGCTTTCTTT. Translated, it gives CASSRSKGQGLETEAFF.

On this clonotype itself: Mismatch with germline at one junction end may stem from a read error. The CDR3 nucleotides read TGCGCCATCAGTTCCGGGACAGGGAATGCCCATGAGCCGTTCTTC. Translation gives CAISSGTGNAHEPFF. This chain uses TRBV10-1 with TRBJ2-1, with TRBD1 matching 9 bases. This CDR3 is built from 15 residues. Germline loops: CDR1 WNHNN, CDR2 SYGVQD (reference sequence).